This entry concerns a single T cell receptor beta chain. This clone was detected a few times. Its cognate antigen has yet to be identified. The record has no base qualities; no much larger clone is one base away. The source of the sample is a study of T cell responses to AZD1222 COVID-19 vaccine (dated by TCRdb to the early 2020s). For the study in its entirety: A total of more than 230 trial participants underwent TCR sequencing, of whom roughly 210 had received two doses of AZD1222 and 26 had received two doses of the MenACWY control vaccine. Trial participants were enrolled into age subgroups of 18-55, 56-69 and 70-plus years, which contained about 160, 30 and 59 TCR-sequenced participants, respectively.

The paper as a whole reports these results and caveats: The whole spike protein was spanned by vaccine-associated CD4 TCRs, and dominant responses were seen in regions 160-218 and 743-854. Conclusions about previously exposed vaccinees are limited because only six or seven AZD1222 recipients were SARS-CoV-2 seropositive at baseline. Participants were mostly white British and included more females than males, and it was suggested by the authors that clonal diversity may have been underestimated. Nearly half of unique spike-specific TCRs reportedly recognized epitopes outside regions mutated in the B.1.351 and B.1.1.7 variants. Because no day 14 peak-response samples were available, the repertoires could be characterized only after the peak T cell response. Spike-specific TCR breadth and depth rose significantly after two AZD1222 doses compared with day 0 and with MenACWY recipients. In the small 56-69-year group, the increase in depth fell short of significance, most likely because of low power.

From cysteine to phenylalanine, the CDR3 is 15 amino acids long. Only CDR3 DNA is held: 45 bases, read in frame from base 1. The junction shows trimming of 7 bases on V and 5 bases on J, plus 20 bases between the germline ends. Sequences MGHDK (CDR1) and SYGVNS (CDR2) are obtained from the germline V gene. The CDR3 regions of human TCRbeta chains were subjected to immunosequencing. As for the original processing: Repertoire TCRs were checked for matches against a reference library of SARS-CoV-2-specific TCRs that had been generated using the MIRA antigen-specificity platform. Breadth was defined as the fraction of unique TCRs that were SARS-CoV-2-associated. Depth was defined as the fraction of total T cells that were SARS-CoV-2-associated. Using the MIRA data, every spike-specific TCR was mapped to the spike region that the TCR reacted to and assigned to either a CD4 or a CD8 class. Log10-transformed breadth and depth values were compared by one-way ANOVA with Sidak's multiple comparisons tests. In its TCRdb copy, this immuneACCESS table keeps in-frame sequences only and misses some clones. Where compared with another copy, unresolved V genes explain less than half of these, and the others have no known cause. V, J and clone size are taken as reported in that table, and D and trimming were inferred from the DNA itself. The sample table contains 45,000 to 55,000 clones; only one count was recorded for 80% to 90% of them. The ten largest clones capture 6% to 7% of the sample.

In light of the paper, this sample's time point label describes: about 28 days (+/-7) after the second vaccine dose. Because spike-specific TCR depth and breadth did not differ between the two schedules, AZD1222 recipients who got a second dose at roughly 4 weeks were pooled with those who got a second dose at roughly 12 weeks. Vaccinee samples were obtained from the UK trials COV001 and COV002, which included a single-blind randomized controlled phase 2/3 trial of AZD1222 (ChAdOx1 nCoV-19) in healthy adults. Trial participant PBMC samples were collected at day 0 and day 28 after the second dose for TCRbeta chain sequencing.

The sample was peripheral blood, taken 28 days after the second AZD1222 dose. The chain joins TRBV25-1 to TRBJ1-1; the D gene cannot be named for sure. This TCR was sampled from an adult who received the AZD1222 COVID-19 vaccine. The DNA sequence is TGTGCCAGCATTTCCACCTCGAACCTTGGGACTGAAGCTTTCTTT. This codes for CASISTSNLGTEAFF.